The rows below give T cell receptor beta chains drawn from one sample of a study of shared T cell receptors in the human thymus. The data were produced by immunoSEQ multiplex PCR, yet TCRdb's version contains in-frame clones alone and is incomplete. The data contain 630,000 or so clones, around 87% of them singletons. These data also formed part of another study, on human thymus T cells.

The sequenced sample consisted of thymocytes. The receptors were sampled from a boy under two years old with a congenital heart defect. Both conserved end residues are part of each CDR3. Each record gives: CDR3 length, J gene, D gene, V gene, clone size, CDR3 protein, CDR3 DNA. The D gene is left open where the match is weak. Some rows have no size entry. The others give once, few or many, or a class for an expanded clone.

17 TRBJ2-3 - TRBV21-1 - CASSRTRGQGGTDTQYF TGTGCCAGCAGCAGAACCCGTGGACAGGGCGGGACAGATACGCAGTATTTT
10 TRBJ2-1 - TRBV20-1 - CSALRDEQFF TGCAGTGCCCTTCGGGATGAGCAGTTCTTC
16 TRBJ2-7 - TRBV15 - CATSSHNRGGTYEQYF TGTGCCACCAGCAGCCACAACAGGGGGGGCACCTACGAGCAGTACTTC
19 TRBJ2-6 - TRBV7-9 - CASSLARQGPHSGANVLTF TGTGCCAGCAGCTTAGCACGCCAGGGGCCCCACTCTGGGGCCAACGTCCTGACTTTC
18 TRBJ2-2 TRBD2 TRBV27 - CASSLVSGSGVGTGELFF TGTGCCAGCAGTTTGGTTAGCGGGAGTGGAGTGGGGACCGGGGAGCTGTTTTTT
19 TRBJ2-7 - TRBV5-4 - CASSLGGWGLNGGKYEQYF TGTGCCAGCAGCTTGGGGGGGTGGGGGTTAAATGGCGGGAAGTACGAGCAGTACTTC
15 TRBJ1-6 TRBD1 TRBV2 - CASSLGQGYNSPLHF TGTGCCAGCAGTCTCGGACAGGGGTATAATTCACCCCTCCACTTT
15 TRBJ1-3 TRBD1 TRBV5-1 - CASSFAAQGADTIYF TGCGCCAGCAGCTTTGCCGCACAGGGGGCTGACACCATATATTTT
13 TRBJ2-7 TRBD2 TRBV29-1 - CSAGEGAGYEQYF TGCAGCGCTGGGGAGGGAGCGGGCTACGAGCAGTACTTC
17 TRBJ1-5 TRBD1 TRBV7-6 once CASSPRQGPLSNQPQHF TGTGCCAGCAGCCCCCGACAGGGGCCCCTTAGCAATCAGCCCCAGCATTTT
17 TRBJ1-5 TRBD1 TRBV5-6 - CASSLAGTGGPERAQHF TGTGCCAGCAGCTTGGCCGGGACAGGGGGGCCCGAGAGAGCCCAGCATTTT
15 TRBJ2-4 TRBD2 TRBV5-1 - CASSEREGHGNIQYF TGCGCCAGCAGTGAGCGGGAGGGCCACGGAAACATTCAGTACTTC
19 TRBJ1-2 - TRBV15 once CATSRGSPPLDPRIYGYTF TGTGCCACCAGCAGAGGGTCCCCTCCCCTAGATCCCCGCATTTATGGCTACACCTTC
14 TRBJ1-5 - TRBV19 - CASSIAPLSKPQHF TGTGCCAGTAGTATAGCCCCGCTTAGTAAACCCCAGCATTTT
17 TRBJ2-3 - TRBV7-2 - CASSLLFPGSEGDTQYF TGTGCCAGCAGCTTACTTTTTCCCGGGAGCGAGGGGGATACGCAGTATTTT
15 TRBJ1-5 TRBD1 TRBV27 - CASSLYRGYNQPQHF TGTGCCAGCAGTTTATACAGGGGGTACAATCAGCCCCAGCATTTT
14 TRBJ2-2 TRBD2 TRBV10-3 - CATTSGRNTGELFF TGTGCCACCACTAGCGGGAGGAACACCGGGGAGCTGTTTTTT
13 TRBJ2-7 - TRBV9 - CASSLRGLGEQYF TGTGCCAGCAGCCTTAGGGGATTGGGAGAGCAGTACTTC
14 TRBJ1-1 - TRBV13 - CASSQNRENTEAFF TGTGCCAGCAGCCAAAACAGGGAGAACACTGAAGCTTTCTTT
15 TRBJ1-1 TRBD1 TRBV19 - CASRPQGSGVTEAFF TGTGCCAGTAGACCACAGGGGAGTGGGGTCACTGAAGCTTTCTTT
15 TRBJ2-2 - TRBV11-2 - CASSSRQVRTGELFF TGTGCCAGCAGCAGCCGACAGGTCCGTACCGGGGAGCTGTTTTTT
18 TRBJ2-1 TRBD1 TRBV28 - CASSIHPWGTEKYNEQFF TGTGCCAGCAGTATACACCCTTGGGGGACAGAAAAATACAATGAGCAGTTCTTC
13 TRBJ2-1 TRBD1 TRBV15 - CATSRTGGTEQFF TGTGCCACCAGCAGGACAGGGGGAACTGAGCAGTTCTTC
15 TRBJ2-5 TRBD1 TRBV14 once CASSFRQGYQETQYF TGTGCCAGCAGCTTCCGACAGGGGTACCAAGAGACCCAGTACTTC
20 TRBJ2-3 - TRBV9 once CASSARQGGGLVRPTDTQYF TGTGCCAGCAGCGCCCGACAGGGGGGGGGACTAGTGAGACCCACAGATACGCAGTATTTT
15 TRBJ2-7 TRBD1 TRBV14 - CASSQDPDRPYEQYF TGTGCCAGCAGCCAAGACCCGGACAGGCCCTACGAGCAGTACTTC
18 TRBJ2-3 TRBD2 TRBV7-2 - CASSLVSGRAGGPDTQYF TGTGCCAGCAGCTTAGTATCCGGTCGGGCGGGGGGGCCAGATACGCAGTATTTT
17 TRBJ1-6 TRBD1 TRBV15 - CATSGDRGISGYSPLHF TGTGCCACCAGCGGGGACAGGGGGATCAGTGGGTACTCACCCCTCCACTTT
15 TRBJ2-5 - TRBV15 - CATSREDRRQETQYF TGTGCCACCAGCAGAGAAGACAGGAGGCAAGAGACCCAGTACTTC
15 TRBJ2-7 TRBD1 TRBV4-3 once CASSQGSQGMNEQYF TGCGCCAGCAGCCAAGGATCACAGGGGATGAACGAGCAGTACTTC
14 TRBJ2-5 - TRBV6-1 few CASSERGGEETQYF TGTGCCAGCAGTGAACGGGGTGGGGAGGAGACCCAGTACTTC
15 TRBJ2-7 - TRBV6-5 - CASSYTCGHSYEQYF TGTGCCAGCAGTTACACTTGCGGACACTCCTACGAGCAGTACTTC